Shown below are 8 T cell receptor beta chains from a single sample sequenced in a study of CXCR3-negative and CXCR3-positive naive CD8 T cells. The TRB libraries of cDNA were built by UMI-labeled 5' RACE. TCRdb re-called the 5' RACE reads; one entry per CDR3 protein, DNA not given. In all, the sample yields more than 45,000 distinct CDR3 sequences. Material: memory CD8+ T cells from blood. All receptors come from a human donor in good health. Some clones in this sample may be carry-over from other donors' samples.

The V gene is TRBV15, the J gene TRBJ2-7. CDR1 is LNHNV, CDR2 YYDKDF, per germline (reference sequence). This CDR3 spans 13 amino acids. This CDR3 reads CATKPQSPYEQYF.

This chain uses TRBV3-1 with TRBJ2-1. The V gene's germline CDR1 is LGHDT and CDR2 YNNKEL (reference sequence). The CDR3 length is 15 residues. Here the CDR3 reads CASSQDGRTYNEQFF.

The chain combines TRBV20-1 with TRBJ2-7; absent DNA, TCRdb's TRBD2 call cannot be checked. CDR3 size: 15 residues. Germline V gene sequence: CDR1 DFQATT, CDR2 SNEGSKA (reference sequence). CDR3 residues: CSARRLAGDSYEQYF.

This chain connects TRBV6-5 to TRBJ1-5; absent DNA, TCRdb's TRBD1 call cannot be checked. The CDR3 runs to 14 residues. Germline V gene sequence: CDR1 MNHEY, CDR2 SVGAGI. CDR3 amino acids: CASSYLGSGQPQHF.

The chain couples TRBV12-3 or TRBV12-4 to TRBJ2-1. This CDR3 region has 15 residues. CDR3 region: CASSFTGDGYNEQFF.

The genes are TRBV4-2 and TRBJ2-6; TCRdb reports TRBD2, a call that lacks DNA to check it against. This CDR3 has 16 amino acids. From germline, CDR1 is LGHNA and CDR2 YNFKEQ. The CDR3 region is CASSQEALSGANVLTF.

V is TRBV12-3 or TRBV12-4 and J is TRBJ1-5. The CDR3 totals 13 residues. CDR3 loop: CASSSDSNQPQHF.

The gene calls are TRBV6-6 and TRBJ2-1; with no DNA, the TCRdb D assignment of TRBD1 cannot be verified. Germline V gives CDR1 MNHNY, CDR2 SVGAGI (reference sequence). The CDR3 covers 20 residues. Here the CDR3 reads CASSYPSTKKQGRSYNEQFF.